The 30 T cell receptor beta chains below all came from one sample that was sequenced in a study of neurological immune-mediated disorders. TCRdb used MiXCR to reprocess the 5' RACE reads, holding one entry per CDR3 protein. The sample consists of around 65,000 distinct CDR3 sequences, about 5.2% of them appearing once. What was sequenced was PBMCs. Every receptor here comes from a human donor with multiple sclerosis. The donor label of this sample is uncertain.

This clonotype was detected many times. The chain couples TRBV10-3 to TRBJ2-2; a weak D match, TRBD1 (6 bases). The CDR3 sequence is 16 residues long. CDR1 and CDR2 (germline): ENHRY, SYGVKD. Trimming cost V 4 bases and J 4 bases, with 16 bases left between them. CDR3 sequence (DNA): TGTGCCATCAGTGCAGGGGACCAAACTCTCACCGGGGAGCTGTTTTTT. As protein: CAISAGDQTLTGELFF.

This clonotype was counted ten times or more. The chain couples TRBV20-1 to TRBJ1-2; possibly TRBD1 for D (6 bases). The germline V gene encodes CDR1 DFQATT and CDR2 SNEGSKA (reference sequence). This CDR3 spans 11 amino acids. Written as DNA, the CDR3 is TGCGAGGGGGAGGGAAACTATGGCTACACCTTC. Translating it yields CEGEGNYGYTF.

This clonotype was recorded at least ten times. The chain joins TRBV20-1 to TRBJ2-3; 9 nucleotides align to TRBD1. There are 14 residues in the CDR3. V lost 6 bases and J lost 3; bases outside the gene matches: 7. The germline V gene has CDR1 DFQATT and CDR2 SNEGSKA (reference sequence). For the CDR3, the DNA is TGCAGTGCCTCGGACAGGGGAAGGACAGATACGCAGTATTTT. Amino acid sequence: CSASDRGRTDTQYF.

Many counts were recorded for this clonotype. This chain uses TRBV27 with TRBJ1-1, with 7 bases that match TRBD1. CDR3 length: 13 amino acids. The V gene end was trimmed by 7 bases and the J gene end by 0 bases; junction bases not matched to a gene: 2. Germline V gene data show CDR1 as MNHEY and CDR2 as SMNVEV (reference sequence). The DNA of the CDR3 is TGTGCCAGCATGGGACAGATGAACACTGAAGCTTTCTTT. Translation gives CASMGQMNTEAFF.

This clonotype was seen repeatedly, ten times or more. V gene TRBV7-9 combines with J gene TRBJ2-7; D is undetermined. The CDR3 has 13 residues. V gave up 1 base and J gave up 3 bases, with 7 bases separating them. Germline CDR1 and CDR2: SEHNR and FQNEAQ (reference sequence). CDR3: CASSLVPYYEQYF. The DNA of the CDR3 is TGTGCCAGCAGCTTAGTCCCCTACTACGAGCAGTACTTC. The full variable domain, completed using reference TRBV7-9 and TRBJ2-7, is DTGVSQNPRHKITKRGQNVTFRCDPISEHNRLYWYRQTLGQGPEFLTYFQNEAQLEKSRLLSDRFSAERPKGSFSTLEIQRTEQGDSAMYLCASSLVPYYEQYFGPGTRLTVT.

Many counts were recorded for this clonotype. The chain recombines TRBV7-9 with TRBJ1-1; D is unclear. V lost 4 bases to trimming and J lost 1 base, with 10 bases between them. Germline lookup yields CDR1 SEHNR and CDR2 FQNEAQ (reference sequence). This CDR3 has 14 amino acids. The CDR3 sequence is CASSSIGWNTEAFF. The CDR3 region has the DNA TGTGCCAGCAGCTCCATCGGATGGAACACTGAAGCTTTCTTT.

There are many counts of this clonotype. The rearrangement uses TRBV5-1 and TRBJ2-1, with TRBD2 matching 8 bases. Losses at the gene ends were 1 base for V and 4 bases for J; bases not matched to a gene: 16. The CDR3 length is 19 residues. The germline V gene has CDR1 SGHRS and CDR2 YFSETQ. CDR3 sequence (DNA): TGCGCCAGCAGCTTGCATTATTTGGGGCGGCGGGGGGTATACAATGAGCAGTTCTTC. It is translated as CASSLHYLGRRGVYNEQFF.

This clonotype has a count of ten or more. The chain carries TRBV7-8 and TRBJ2-7, with TRBD2 matching 7 bases. The germline CDR1 and CDR2 sequences are SGHVS and FQNEAQ. Trimming took 3 bases from V and 6 from J; bases not matched to a gene: 8. This CDR3 contains 14 residues. CDR3 sequence (DNA): TGTGCCAGCAGCTTGGGCGGGGGTTCCGGCGAGCAGTACTTC. This gives the protein CASSLGGGSGEQYF.

In its sample, this clonotype was seen many times. The genes are TRBV29-1 and TRBJ2-7; TRBD1 matches 9 bases. Germline lookup yields CDR1 SQVTM and CDR2 ANQGSEA. With 6 bases clipped from V and 2 bases from J, the junction kept 14 bases outside the gene matches. The CDR3 loop spans 16 amino acids. The CDR3 DNA sequence: TGCAGCGTGAATGGGGTTGACAGGGGGTCTCCCTACGAGCAGTACTTC. Its translation: CSVNGVDRGSPYEQYF.

This clonotype has ten or more counts. The chain links TRBV14 to TRBJ1-1, with D unresolved. Trimming cost V 8 bases and J 6 bases, with 19 bases left between them. Germline CDR1 SGHDN, CDR2 FVKESK. CDR3 length: 14 residues. CDR3 protein: CASRGYGIGAEAFF. The CDR3 nucleotides read TGTGCCAGCCGCGGTTATGGGATTGGAGCTGAAGCTTTCTTT. Looking up the rest from reference TRBV14 and TRBJ1-1 gives the full variable domain: EAGVTQFPSHSVIEKGQTVTLRCDPISGHDNLYWYRRVMGKEIKFLLHFVKESKQDESGMPNNRFLAERTGGTYSTLKVQPAELEDSGVYFCASRGYGIGAEAFFGQGTRLTVV.

There are many counts of this clonotype. V is TRBV20-1 and J is TRBJ1-5; D remains unclear. There are 14 residues in the CDR3. Between the trimmed V and J ends, which lost 0 bases and 5 bases, there was a span of 11 bases. CDR1 and CDR2 from the germline V gene are DFQATT and SNEGSKA (reference sequence). The CDR3 DNA sequence: TGCAGTGCTAGAGATCTAGCAGCAGATCAGCCCCAGCATTTT. Amino acid sequence: CSARDLAADQPQHF.

This clonotype was seen repeatedly, ten times or more. The chain employs TRBV5-1 and TRBJ2-6, with 7 nucleotides matching TRBD1. Looked up from germline, CDR1 is SGHRS and CDR2 is YFSETQ. V shed 1 base, J shed 5 bases, and the junction held 9 bases outside the gene matches. The CDR3 length is 17 residues. The CDR3 spells CASSLSAGGRRANVLTF. In DNA form, the CDR3 reads TGCGCCAGCAGCTTGTCTGCAGGGGGACGTAGGGCCAACGTCCTGACTTTC.

This clonotype has at least ten counts. V is TRBV9 and J is TRBJ2-5, with 9 bases aligning to TRBD2. This CDR3 region has 14 residues. V lost 3 bases and J lost 2; bases outside the gene matches: 2. Germline CDR1 reads SGDLS; CDR2 reads YYNGEE. CDR3 sequence reads: CASSETSGQETQYF. CDR3 nucleotides: TGTGCCAGCAGCGAGACTAGCGGACAAGAGACCCAGTACTTC.

This clonotype occurred many times. This chain links TRBV6-5 with TRBJ1-2; weak D call: TRBD1 (5 bases). V was clipped by 6 bases and J by 4 bases, with 9 bases between them. The CDR3 has 12 residues. Germline V gives CDR1 MNHEY, CDR2 SVGAGI. For the CDR3, the DNA is TGTGCCAGCAGCGACAGCTCCTATGGCTACACCTTC. Its translation is CASSDSSYGYTF.

This clonotype showed up many times. The chain carries TRBV5-1 and TRBJ2-6, with D hard to call. V was trimmed by 2 bases and J by 1 base, leaving 10 bases between them. The CDR3 is 16 residues long. In germline, CDR1 is SGHRS, CDR2 YFSETQ. CDR3: CASSFGLGSGANVLTF. DNA of the CDR3: TGCGCCAGCAGCTTTGGGTTAGGGTCTGGGGCCAACGTCCTGACTTTC.

This clonotype was picked up many times. The chain carries TRBV4-1 and TRBJ2-3; TRBD1 agrees at 9 bases. The germline V gene has CDR1 MGHRA and CDR2 YSYEKL. J lost 4 bases, V lost 4 bases, and 12 bases had no gene match. This CDR3 region has 17 residues. CDR3 bases: TGCGCCAGCAGCCTCCCCGGGGGACAGGGAGGGGCAGATACGCAGTATTTT. It codes for CASSLPGGQGGADTQYF.

In this sample, this clonotype turned up many times. The V and J genes are TRBV10-3 and TRBJ2-1; 11 nucleotides match TRBD2. Per the germline V gene, CDR1 is ENHRY and CDR2 is SYGVKD. This CDR3 contains 13 residues. V was pared by 10 bases and J by 4 bases, with 3 bases of the junction left unmatched. The DNA of the CDR3 is TGTGCCACTCTAGCGGGGGGATACAATGAGCAGTTCTTC. Its translation is CATLAGGYNEQFF.

This clonotype was seen repeatedly, ten times or more. This chain joins TRBV20-1 and TRBJ2-7, with 11 nucleotides matching TRBD1. The CDR3 has 13 residues. Germline CDR1 and CDR2: DFQATT and SNEGSKA (reference sequence). V lost 7 bases and J lost 3; bases outside the gene matches: 5. The CDR3 sequence is CSVLGQGDYEQYF. The CDR3 DNA reads TGCAGTGTCCTGGGACAGGGGGACTACGAGCAGTACTTC.

This clonotype showed up many times. The chain has TRBV7-3 and TRBJ2-3; no firm D call. V gave up 1 base and J gave up 2 bases, with 7 bases separating them. This CDR3 spans 14 amino acids. CDR1 and CDR2 (germline): SGHTA, FQGTGA. CDR3 in amino acids: CASSLIPATDTQYF. The CDR3 DNA follows: TGTGCCAGCAGCTTAATCCCAGCCACAGATACGCAGTATTTT.

This clonotype has at least ten counts. This chain uses TRBV10-3 with TRBJ1-2; TRBD1 might be the D (6 bases). This CDR3 has 12 amino acids. From germline, CDR1 is ENHRY and CDR2 SYGVKD. Trimming pared 10 bases from V and 0 bases from J, leaving 9 bases between. The CDR3 DNA sequence: TGTGCCAACAGGGATACTAACTATGGCTACACCTTC. The encoded protein is CANRDTNYGYTF.

This clonotype was detected ten times or more. This CDR3 reads CASMLGPGITGELFF. The CDR3 nucleotides read TGCGCCAGCATGCTTGGTCCGGGGATCACCGGGGAGCTGTTTTTT. The rearrangement uses TRBV5-1 and TRBJ2-2; D is possibly TRBD2 (5 bases). CDR3 length: 15 residues. CDR1 SGHRS and CDR2 YFSETQ come from the germline V gene. With 6 bases removed from V and 4 bases from J, the gap between germline ends came to 16 bases.

The chain links TRBV2 to TRBJ1-3, with D hard to call. The germline V gene encodes CDR1 SNHLY and CDR2 FYNNEI. V lost 0 bases to trimming and J lost 4 bases, with 7 bases between them. The CDR3 is 14 residues long. As DNA, the CDR3 is TGTGCCAGCAGTGAAGCCGGAGGAGGAAACACCATATATTTT. It codes for CASSEAGGGNTIYF.

This clonotype was seen at least ten times. V usage is TRBV5-1 and J usage is TRBJ1-1, with 9 positions matching TRBD1. The V gene's germline CDR1 is SGHRS and CDR2 YFSETQ. The V gene end was trimmed by 0 bases and the J gene end by 3 bases; junction bases not matched to a gene: 6. This CDR3 is built from 16 residues. The CDR3 DNA reads as TGCGCCAGCAGCTTGGCCGGGACAGGGTTGGACACTGAAGCTTTCTTT. Translating it yields CASSLAGTGLDTEAFF.

This clonotype was seen many times. The gene calls are TRBV12-3 or TRBV12-4 and TRBJ1-2; D may be TRBD1 (6 bases). The CDR3 runs to 14 residues. V shed 3 bases and J shed 4 bases, with 12 bases lying between them. The CDR3, as DNA: TGTGCCAGCAGTTTGTACAGGGCCGGCTATGGCTACACCTTC. Protein product: CASSLYRAGYGYTF.

The V and J genes are TRBV7-8 and TRBJ1-1; a weak D match, TRBD1 (5 bases). Trimming shortened V by 4 bases and J by 8 bases, and 23 bases separated the two germline ends. Germline loops: CDR1 SGHVS, CDR2 FQNEAQ. The CDR3 has 16 residues. The CDR3 loop reads CASSSNRGAGPAEAFF. Written as DNA, the CDR3 is TGTGCCAGCAGCTCGAATAGAGGGGCGGGTCCGGCGGAAGCTTTCTTT.

This clonotype has ten or more counts. V and J are TRBV5-1 and TRBJ1-2; D ambiguous. CDR3 size: 12 residues. CDR1 and CDR2 from the germline V gene are SGHRS and YFSETQ. The ends were cut back, 3 bases at V and 4 bases at J, with 7 bases in the middle. For the CDR3, the DNA is TGCGCCAGCAGCTCCAGCTCCTATGGCTACACCTTC. Its translation: CASSSSSYGYTF.

In its sample, this clonotype was seen many times. The chain employs TRBV20-1 and TRBJ1-6; possibly TRBD1 for D (6 bases). CDR1 DFQATT and CDR2 SNEGSKA come from the germline V gene (reference sequence). The CDR3 is made up of 13 amino acids. V gave up 0 bases and J gave up 8 bases, with 8 bases separating them. The CDR3 DNA reads TGCAGTGCTAGAGAGGACAGCTATTCACCCCTCCACTTT. Translated, it gives CSAREDSYSPLHF.

There are many counts of this clonotype. The V and J genes are TRBV7-9 and TRBJ1-1, with TRBD1 matching 8 bases. Germline-derived CDR1 and CDR2 are SEHNR and FQNEAQ (reference sequence). The length of the CDR3 is 13 residues. With 5 bases clipped from V and 12 bases from J, the junction kept 11 bases outside the gene matches. CDR3 protein: CASSLLQGGYTFF. CDR3 coding DNA: TGTGCCAGCAGCCTCCTACAGGGGGGATATACTTTCTTT.

This clonotype has at least ten counts. The chain employs TRBV29-1 and TRBJ1-2; D possibly corresponds to TRBD1 (6 bases). Trimming cost V 5 bases and J 4 bases, with 14 bases left between them. Germline V gives CDR1 SQVTM, CDR2 ANQGSEA. This CDR3 spans 13 amino acids. CDR3 region: CSVSGQNLYGYTF. As DNA, the CDR3 is TGCAGCGTTTCCGGACAGAACCTCTATGGCTACACCTTC.

This clonotype was seen many times. The V call is TRBV5-4, the J call TRBJ2-3; weak D call: TRBD1 (6 bases). The CDR3 has 15 residues. V lost 4 bases and J 4 bases, leaving 16 bases between the germline ends. The germline V gene encodes CDR1 SGHNT and CDR2 YYREEE (reference sequence). This CDR3 is CASSRTKYRADTQYF. The CDR3 DNA sequence: TGTGCCAGCAGCCGTACCAAGTACAGGGCAGATACGCAGTATTTT.